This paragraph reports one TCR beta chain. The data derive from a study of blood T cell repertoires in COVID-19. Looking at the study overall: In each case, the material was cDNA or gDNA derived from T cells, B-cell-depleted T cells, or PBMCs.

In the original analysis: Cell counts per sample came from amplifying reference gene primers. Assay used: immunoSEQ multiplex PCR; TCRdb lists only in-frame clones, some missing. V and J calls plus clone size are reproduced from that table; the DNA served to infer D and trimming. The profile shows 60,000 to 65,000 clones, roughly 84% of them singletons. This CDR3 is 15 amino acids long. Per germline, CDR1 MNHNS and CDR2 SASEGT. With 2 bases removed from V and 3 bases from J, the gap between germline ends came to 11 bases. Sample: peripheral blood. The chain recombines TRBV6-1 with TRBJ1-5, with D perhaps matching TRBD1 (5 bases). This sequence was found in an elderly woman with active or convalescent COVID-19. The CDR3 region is CASSEIGGVNQPQHF. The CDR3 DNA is TGTGCCAGCAGTGAAATTGGGGGGGTCAATCAGCCCCAGCATTTT.